A single sample gave rise to the 27 T cell receptor beta chains below, sequenced in a study of T cells in Graves' hyperthyroidism and ophthalmopathy. Authors of the study amplified TCR beta CDR3 regions from RNA transcripts. First-round RT-PCR with HTBI primers amplified the TCR CDR3 region. TCRdb independently ran MiXCR on the multiplex PCR reads; one entry per CDR3 protein. The data show roughly 570,000 distinct CDR3 sequences, approximately 44% seen once. The material sequenced was peripheral blood or thyroid tissue (not recorded which). The receptors come from a woman in her late teens or twenties with Graves' hyperthyroidism.

This clonotype was counted at least ten times. The rearrangement joins TRBV2 to TRBJ1-3, with 7 bases identical to TRBD1. V was pared by 7 bases and J by 4 bases, with 4 bases of the junction left unmatched. This CDR3 spans 13 amino acids. In germline, CDR1 is SNHLY, CDR2 FYNNEI. The CDR3 DNA reads TGTGCCAGCAAACGGACAGGAGGAAACACCATATATTTT. This sequence encodes CASKRTGGNTIYF.

Turning to this clonotype: Given a much more abundant clone one base away, this may be a read error. The chain employs TRBV12-3 or TRBV12-4 and TRBJ1-4; TRBD1 matches at 10 bases. V gave up 7 bases and J gave up 5 bases; unmatched junction bases: 7. The CDR3 contains 15 residues. For the CDR3, the DNA is TGTGCCAGCAAGAGCCTGGGACAGGGGAATGAAAAACTGTTTTTT. Translating it yields CASKSLGQGNEKLFF.

J is TRBJ2-1 and V is TRBV10-3; 8 nucleotides match TRBD2. Trimming took 6 bases from V and 8 from J; bases not matched to a gene: 15. This CDR3 is built from 16 residues. From germline, CDR1 is ENHRY and CDR2 SYGVKD. CDR3: CAIRDGKRESYYEQFF. The DNA for the CDR3 is TGTGCCATCAGGGATGGGAAGCGGGAGTCTTACTATGAGCAGTTCTTC.

This clonotype was counted many times. The chain joins TRBV7-9 to TRBJ1-1, with a possible D match to TRBD1 (5 bases). V was cut by 4 bases and J by 1 base, with 19 bases left in between. Germline-derived CDR1 and CDR2 are SEHNR and FQNEAQ (reference sequence). The CDR3 consists of 17 residues. The CDR3 sequence: CASSSTSTGTWNTEAFF. In DNA form, the CDR3 reads TGTGCCAGCAGCTCGACCTCGACCGGGACCTGGAACACTGAAGCTTTCTTT.

Remarks on this clonotype: In this CDR3 the conserved last residue, phenylalanine or tryptophan, is missing, so a read error is likely. As DNA, the CDR3 is TGTGCCAGCGGCTTGCGGACAGTGGTGGGCACTGAAGCTTTCCTT. Its protein product is CASGLRTVVGTEAFL. The chain links TRBV5-4 to TRBJ1-1, with D perhaps TRBD1 (6 bases). This CDR3 is 15 amino acids long. Germline V gives CDR1 SGHNT, CDR2 YYREEE (reference sequence).

This clonotype has at least ten counts. The rearrangement uses TRBV7-8 and TRBJ1-3, with D perhaps TRBD1 (5 bases). V shed 5 bases and J shed 0 bases, with 17 bases lying between them. The germline CDR1 and CDR2 sequences are SGHVS and FQNEAQ. CDR3 length equals 17 residues. The CDR3 loop is CASSRYIDSPSGNTIYF. The DNA for the CDR3 is TGTGCCAGCAGCCGCTACATTGACAGTCCCTCTGGAAACACCATATATTTT.

The rearrangement joins TRBV7-9 to TRBJ1-4; 7 nucleotides line up with TRBD1. J lost 4 bases, V lost 2 bases, and 4 bases had no gene match. This CDR3 spans 15 amino acids. CDR1 is SEHNR and CDR2 is FQNEAQ in the germline V gene (reference sequence). In nucleotides, the CDR3 is TGTGCCAGCAGCTTACCCGGGACAGTTAATGAAAAACTGTTTTTT. As protein: CASSLPGTVNEKLFF. The full variable domain, with the rest looked up from reference TRBV7-9 and TRBJ1-4, is DTGVSQNPRHKITKRGQNVTFRCDPISEHNRLYWYRQTLGQGPEFLTYFQNEAQLEKSRLLSDRFSAERPKGSFSTLEIQRTEQGDSAMYLCASSLPGTVNEKLFFGSGTQLSVL.

This clonotype was counted a few times. CDR3 region: CASSKPGNEQFF. DNA for the CDR3: TGTGCCAGCAGCAAACCGGGTAATGAGCAGTTCTTC. V and J are TRBV7-6 and TRBJ2-1; D gene uncertain. The CDR3 covers 12 residues. Germline CDR1 and CDR2: SGHVS and FNYEAQ. The V and J ends lost 5 bases and 7 bases respectively, with 9 bases between them.

This clonotype was found many times. CDR3 in DNA: TGCAGCGTTGTACGTCGCGGCCCCGGGCAAGGTTCACCCCTCCACTTT. Its protein is CSVVRRGPGQGSPLHF. V gene TRBV29-1 combines with J gene TRBJ1-6; D gene ambiguous. The V end was cut by 4 bases, the J end by 9 bases, with 22 bases between. This CDR3 has 16 amino acids. The V gene's germline CDR1 is SQVTM and CDR2 ANQGSEA.

The chain has TRBV10-3 and TRBJ2-7; the match to TRBD2 covers 9 bases. The CDR3 has 18 residues. V was clipped by 2 bases and J by 2 bases; unmatched bases: 13. Germline CDR1 ENHRY, CDR2 SYGVKD. The CDR3 nucleotides read TGTGCCATCAGTGAGCCGAGGATCAGACCTAGCGGGACCTACGAGCAGTACTTC. This sequence encodes CAISEPRIRPSGTYEQYF.

This clonotype was counted a few times. DNA for the CDR3: TGTGCCAGCAGTGACAGGGTTGGTACTGAAGCTTTCTTT. Encoded protein: CASSDRVGTEAFF. This chain joins TRBV6-4 and TRBJ1-1; D is undetermined. Germline values: CDR1 MRHNA, CDR2 SNTAGT. Trimming took off 2 bases at V and 5 bases at J, with 9 bases between the two ends. The CDR3 is made up of 13 amino acids.

This clonotype was found a few times. The chain has TRBV9 and TRBJ1-4; perhaps TRBD1 as D (5 bases). In germline, CDR1 is SGDLS, CDR2 YYNGEE. The length of the CDR3 is 14 residues. Trimming cost V 6 bases and J 8 bases, with 17 bases left between them. The CDR3 bases are TGTGCCAGCACCGAGGGGCCCCGAGGGGAAAAACTGTTTTTT. Translating it yields CASTEGPRGEKLFF.

This clonotype was counted ten times or more. The rearrangement links TRBV7-9 to TRBJ1-1, with D tentatively TRBD1 (5 bases). V lost 1 base to trimming and J lost 3 bases, with 9 bases between them. Germline-derived CDR1 and CDR2 are SEHNR and FQNEAQ (reference sequence). The CDR3 is made up of 14 amino acids. DNA of the CDR3: TGTGCCAGCAGCTTAGATGGGGGATACACTGAAGCTTTCTTT. It encodes CASSLDGGYTEAFF. The full variable domain, with the rest looked up from reference TRBV7-9 and TRBJ1-1, is DTGVSQNPRHKITKRGQNVTFRCDPISEHNRLYWYRQTLGQGPEFLTYFQNEAQLEKSRLLSDRFSAERPKGSFSTLEIQRTEQGDSAMYLCASSLDGGYTEAFFGQGTRLTVV.

This chain links TRBV29-1 with TRBJ1-3; 8 positions agree with TRBD1. The CDR3 contains 12 residues. The junction had 3 bases not matched to a gene; V was cut back by 7 bases and J by 4 bases. Germline loops: CDR1 SQVTM, CDR2 ANQGSEA. CDR3 coding DNA: TGCAGCGCTAGACAGGGGGGAAACACCATATATTTT. It specifies CSARQGGNTIYF.

Concerning this clonotype: A much larger clone differs from this one at a single base, so this may be a read error. The CDR3, as DNA: TGTGCCAGTAGTCCCTGGTACAGGAGGTTATACGAGCAGTACTTC. This translates into CASSPWYRRLYEQYF. The rearrangement links TRBV19 to TRBJ2-7; D could derive from TRBD1 or TRBD2 (5 bases each). Germline V gives CDR1 LNHDA, CDR2 SQIVND (reference sequence). V shed 5 bases and J shed 4 bases, with 18 bases lying between them. CDR3 length equals 15 residues.

There are many counts of this clonotype. CDR3 DNA sequence: TGTGCCAGCAGTGCGCCCGGCGGGGGTCGGGCCCAGTACTTC. Its protein product is CASSAPGGGRAQYF. The chain recombines TRBV6-1 with TRBJ2-5, with 7 bases identical to TRBD2. This CDR3 spans 14 amino acids. The V segment lost 4 bases and the J segment 9 bases; nucleotides outside the gene matches: 11. The germline V gene encodes CDR1 MNHNS and CDR2 SASEGT.

In regard to this clonotype: Just one base apart from a much larger clone, this may be a read error. In this CDR3 the conserved last residue, phenylalanine or tryptophan, is missing, so a read error is likely. The J gene is TRBJ1-1, the V gene TRBV20-1, with D perhaps matching TRBD1 (6 bases). V gave up 5 bases and J gave up 4 bases, with 14 bases separating them. CDR3 length: 13 residues. Per the germline V gene, CDR1 is DFQATT and CDR2 is SNEGSKA (reference sequence). CDR3 DNA sequence: TGCAGTGCTTTAGAGGGGGGGGCCACTGAAGCTTTCTCT. Its translation: CSALEGGATEAFS.

The gene calls are TRBV2 and TRBJ2-3, with 7 positions matching TRBD2. CDR1 and CDR2 from the germline V gene are SNHLY and FYNNEI. After removal of 7 bases from V and 0 bases from J, the junction contained 7 bases not matched to a gene. The CDR3 sequence is 15 residues long. The CDR3 DNA follows: TGTGCCAGCACTCCGGGACTAATTAGCACAGATACGCAGTATTTT. Amino acids: CASTPGLISTDTQYF.

This clonotype was counted ten times or more. J is TRBJ1-1 and V is TRBV13, with D tentatively TRBD1 (5 bases). V shed 5 bases and J shed 1 base, with 11 bases lying between them. This CDR3 is built from 14 residues. CDR1 and CDR2 from the germline V gene are PRHDT and FYEKMQ (reference sequence). CDR3 in amino acids: CASSRGRANTEAFF. The CDR3 DNA reads as TGTGCCAGCAGCCGGGGACGGGCGAACACTGAAGCTTTCTTT. The variable domain in full, with the rest retrieved from reference TRBV13 and TRBJ1-1, is AAGVIQSPRHLIKEKRETATLKCYPIPRHDTVYWYQQGPGQDPQFLISFYEKMQSDKGSIPDRFSAQQFSDYHSELNMSSLELGDSALYFCASSRGRANTEAFFGQGTRLTVV.

This clonotype was seen many times. J is TRBJ2-6 and V is TRBV20-1, with 9 bases aligning to TRBD1. This CDR3 contains 15 residues. Germline V lookup: CDR1 DFQATT, CDR2 SNEGSKA (reference sequence). Trimming removed 4 bases from V and 0 bases from J; junction bases left unmatched: 1. The chain's CDR3 is CSATTGGSGANVLTF. The CDR3 bases are TGCAGTGCTACGACAGGGGGCTCTGGGGCCAACGTCCTGACTTTC.

The chain employs TRBV4-2 and TRBJ2-5, with TRBD2 matching 10 bases. The V segment lost 5 bases and the J segment 5 bases; nucleotides outside the gene matches: 5. CDR1 is LGHNA, CDR2 YNFKEQ, per germline. This CDR3 region has 14 residues. CDR3 residues: CASSNSGRLETQYF. DNA of the CDR3: TGTGCCAGCAGCAATAGCGGGAGGCTGGAGACCCAGTACTTC.

There are a few counts of this clonotype. This rearrangement joins TRBV3-1 to TRBJ2-5, with a possible D match to TRBD2 (5 bases). Germline CDR1 LGHDT, CDR2 YNNKEL (reference sequence). This CDR3 is 17 amino acids long. The V gene lost 0 bases and the J gene lost 0 bases, with 14 bases spanning the gap. Written as DNA, the CDR3 is TGTGCCAGCAGCCAAGATCTAGCAGCGCCGTACCAAGAGACCCAGTACTTC. This gives the protein CASSQDLAAPYQETQYF.

A word on this clonotype: At one end, the junction sequence differs from germline, possibly due to a read error. The chain recombines TRBV3-1 with TRBJ1-1; D is uncertain. This CDR3 comprises 12 residues. Germline V lookup: CDR1 LGHDT, CDR2 YNNKEL (reference sequence). CDR3 loop: CASSRRFTEASF. CDR3 nucleotides: TGTGCCAGCAGCCGCCGGTTCACTGAAGCTTCCTTT.

This clonotype was seen repeatedly, ten times or more. CDR3 sequence (DNA): TGTGCCAGCAGCCAAGATCAAGGAGAAAAACTGTTTTTT. This gives the protein CASSQDQGEKLFF. The rearrangement links TRBV14 to TRBJ1-4; D is ambiguous. V shed 0 bases and J shed 8 bases, with 7 bases lying between them. This CDR3 has 13 amino acids. Per germline, CDR1 SGHDN and CDR2 FVKESK.

A single count supports this clonotype. The J gene is TRBJ2-2, the V gene TRBV6-5; D gene unclear. In germline, CDR1 is MNHEY, CDR2 SVGAGI. V lost 4 bases and J lost 8, with 14 bases in between. The CDR3 loop spans 14 amino acids. CDR3 sequence reads: CASSSILETGELFF. The CDR3 DNA is TGTGCCAGCAGTTCCATACTCGAAACAGGGGAGCTGTTTTTT.

This clonotype showed up many times. J is TRBJ1-6 and V is TRBV19; D gene ambiguous. The V gene lost 3 bases and the J gene lost 7 bases, with 13 bases spanning the gap. The CDR3 is 15 residues long. CDR1 is LNHDA, CDR2 SQIVND, per germline (reference sequence). CDR3: CASSIGRLSNSPLHF. CDR3 sequence (DNA): TGTGCCAGTAGTATCGGACGGCTCTCCAATTCACCCCTCCACTTT.

In regard to this clonotype: A much more abundant neighbour one base away suggests this may be a read error. The genes are TRBV4-3 and TRBJ1-4, with D uncertain. This CDR3 spans 15 amino acids. V shed 0 bases and J shed 7 bases, with 12 bases lying between them. Germline V lookup: CDR1 LGHNA, CDR2 YSLEER. CDR3 residues: CASSQDGQESEKLFF. The CDR3 coding sequence is TGCGCCAGCAGCCAAGATGGCCAAGAGAGTGAAAAACTGTTTTTT.